The clone carrying this TCR beta chain was seen many times. This record belongs to a study of response to subunit inactivated influenza vaccine. From the RT-PCR reads, TCRdb called clonotypes with MiXCR, one entry per CDR3 protein. The table shows roughly 170,000 distinct CDR3 sequences, with nearly 9.5% occurring only once. This CDR3 has 11 residues. The germline V gene encodes CDR1 ENHRY and CDR2 SYGVKD. V was shortened by 6 bases and J by 7 bases, with 10 bases between the two germline ends. The receptor was derived from a man aged 50 or older who received an inactivated influenza vaccine. Sequencing used non-naive T cells sorted from PBMCs, obtained on the day of vaccination. V is TRBV10-3 and J is TRBJ2-7, with D perhaps TRBD2 (5 bases). The CDR3 loop is CAIRGSGEQYF. As DNA, the CDR3 is TGTGCCATCAGAGGGAGTGGTGAGCAGTACTTC.